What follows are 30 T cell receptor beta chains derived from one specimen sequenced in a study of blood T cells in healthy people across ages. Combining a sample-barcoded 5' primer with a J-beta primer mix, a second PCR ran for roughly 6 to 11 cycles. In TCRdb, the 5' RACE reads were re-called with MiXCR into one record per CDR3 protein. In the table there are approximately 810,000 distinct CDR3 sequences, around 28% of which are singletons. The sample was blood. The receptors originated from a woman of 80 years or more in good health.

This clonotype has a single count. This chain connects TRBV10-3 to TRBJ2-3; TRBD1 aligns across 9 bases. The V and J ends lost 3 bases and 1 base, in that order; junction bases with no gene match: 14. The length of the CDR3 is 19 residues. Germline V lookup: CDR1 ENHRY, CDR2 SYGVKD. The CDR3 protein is CAISEGDRVTYLGTDTQYF. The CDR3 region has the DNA TGTGCCATCAGTGAAGGGGACAGGGTTACCTACCTTGGCACAGATACGCAGTATTTT.

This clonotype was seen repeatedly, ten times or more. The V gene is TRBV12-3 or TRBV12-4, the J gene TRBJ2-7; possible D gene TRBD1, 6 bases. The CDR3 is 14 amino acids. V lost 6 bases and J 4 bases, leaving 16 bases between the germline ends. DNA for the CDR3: TGTGCCAGCAGCTTGACCTCAGACAGGTACGAGCAGTACTTC. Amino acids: CASSLTSDRYEQYF.

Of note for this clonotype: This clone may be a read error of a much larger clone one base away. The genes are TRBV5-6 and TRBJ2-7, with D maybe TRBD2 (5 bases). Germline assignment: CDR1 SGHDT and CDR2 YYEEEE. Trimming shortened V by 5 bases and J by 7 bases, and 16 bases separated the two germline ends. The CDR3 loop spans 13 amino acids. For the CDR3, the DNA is TGTGCCAGCAGGGCGTTAGCCCGGGATGAGCAGTACTTC. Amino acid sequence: CASRALARDEQYF.

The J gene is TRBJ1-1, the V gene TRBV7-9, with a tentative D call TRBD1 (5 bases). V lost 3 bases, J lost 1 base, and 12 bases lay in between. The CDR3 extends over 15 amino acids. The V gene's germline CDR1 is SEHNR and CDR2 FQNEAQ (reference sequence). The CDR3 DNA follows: TGTGCCAGCAGCTTCAGGGAGGACACGAACACTGAAGCTTTCTTT. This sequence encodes CASSFREDTNTEAFF.

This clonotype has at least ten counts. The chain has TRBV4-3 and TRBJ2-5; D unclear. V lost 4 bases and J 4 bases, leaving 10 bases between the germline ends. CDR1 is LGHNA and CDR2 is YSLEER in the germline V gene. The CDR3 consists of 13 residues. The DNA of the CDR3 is TGCGCCAGCAGCCCCGGACCGGGAGAGACCCAGTACTTC. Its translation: CASSPGPGETQYF.

The CDR3 sequence: CASSVWDRGRKDSPLHF. The CDR3 DNA reads as TGTGCCAGCAGCGTCTGGGACAGGGGGCGGAAAGATTCACCCCTCCACTTT. The chain recombines TRBV6-1 with TRBJ1-6, with 12 bases that match TRBD1. The CDR3 is made up of 17 amino acids. CDR1 is MNHNS and CDR2 is SASEGT in the germline V gene. Germline trimming cut 6 bases from V and 8 bases from J; bases unmatched to any gene: 11.

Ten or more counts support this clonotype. CDR3 in amino acids: CASSLAQGEMTGANVLTF. The CDR3 nucleotides read TGCGCCAGCAGCTTGGCCCAGGGAGAAATGACTGGGGCCAACGTCCTGACTTTC. The chain couples TRBV5-1 to TRBJ2-6; D tentatively reads TRBD1 or TRBD2 (5 bases each). Germline V gene data show CDR1 as SGHRS and CDR2 as YFSETQ. V was cut by 0 bases and J by 2 bases, with 15 bases left in between. CDR3 size: 18 residues.

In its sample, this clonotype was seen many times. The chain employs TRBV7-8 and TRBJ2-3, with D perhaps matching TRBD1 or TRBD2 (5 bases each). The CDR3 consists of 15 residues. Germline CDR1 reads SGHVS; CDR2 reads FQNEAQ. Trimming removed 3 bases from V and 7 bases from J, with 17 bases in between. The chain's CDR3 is CASSLDWGITNTQYF. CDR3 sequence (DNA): TGTGCCAGCAGCTTGGACTGGGGCATCACTAATACGCAGTATTTT.

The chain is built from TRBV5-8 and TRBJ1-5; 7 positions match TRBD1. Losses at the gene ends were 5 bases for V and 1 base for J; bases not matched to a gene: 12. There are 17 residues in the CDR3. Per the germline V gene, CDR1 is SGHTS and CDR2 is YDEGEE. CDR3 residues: CASRGGRGARSNQPQHF. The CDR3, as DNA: TGTGCCAGCAGAGGAGGCAGGGGGGCAAGGAGCAATCAGCCCCAGCATTTT.

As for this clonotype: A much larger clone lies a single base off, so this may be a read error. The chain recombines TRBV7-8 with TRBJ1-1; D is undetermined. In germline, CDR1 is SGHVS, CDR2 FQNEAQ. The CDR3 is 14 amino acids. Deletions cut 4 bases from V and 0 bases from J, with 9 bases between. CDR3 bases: TGTGCCAGCAGCTCAATAGGGATGAACACTGAAGCTTTCTTT. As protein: CASSSIGMNTEAFF.

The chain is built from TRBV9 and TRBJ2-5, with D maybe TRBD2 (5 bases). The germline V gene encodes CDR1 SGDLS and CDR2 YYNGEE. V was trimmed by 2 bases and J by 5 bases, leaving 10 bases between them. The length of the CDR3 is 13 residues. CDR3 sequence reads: CASSVGERETQYF. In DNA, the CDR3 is TGTGCCAGCAGCGTTGGGGAGCGGGAGACCCAGTACTTC.

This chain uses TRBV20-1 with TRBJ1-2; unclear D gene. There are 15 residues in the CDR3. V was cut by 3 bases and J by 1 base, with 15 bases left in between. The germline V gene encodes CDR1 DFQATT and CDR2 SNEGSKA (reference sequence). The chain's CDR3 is CSARGGTEINYGYTF. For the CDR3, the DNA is TGCAGTGCTAGGGGTGGCACAGAGATTAACTATGGCTACACCTTC.

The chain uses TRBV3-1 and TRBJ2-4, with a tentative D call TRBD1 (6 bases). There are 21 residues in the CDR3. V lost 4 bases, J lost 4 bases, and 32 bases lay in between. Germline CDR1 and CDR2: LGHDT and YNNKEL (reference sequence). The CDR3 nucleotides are TGTGCCAGCAGCCCAAATAAGGGGCACAGGGAAGGTGGGCGAAAAAAAAACATTCAGTACTTC. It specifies CASSPNKGHREGGRKKNIQYF.

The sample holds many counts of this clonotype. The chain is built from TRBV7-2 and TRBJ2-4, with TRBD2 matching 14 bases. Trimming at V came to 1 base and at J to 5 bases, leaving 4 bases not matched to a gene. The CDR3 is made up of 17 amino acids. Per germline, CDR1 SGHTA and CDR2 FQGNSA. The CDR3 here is CASSLVATSGGENIQYF. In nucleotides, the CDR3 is TGTGCCAGCAGCTTAGTCGCGACTAGCGGGGGGGAAAACATTCAGTACTTC.

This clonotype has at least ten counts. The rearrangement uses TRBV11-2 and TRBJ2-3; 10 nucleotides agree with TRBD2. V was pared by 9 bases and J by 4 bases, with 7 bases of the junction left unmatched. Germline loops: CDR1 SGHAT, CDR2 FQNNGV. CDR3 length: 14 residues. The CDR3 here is CASTGTSAPDTQYF. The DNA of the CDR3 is TGTGCCAGTACCGGGACTAGCGCCCCAGATACGCAGTATTTT.

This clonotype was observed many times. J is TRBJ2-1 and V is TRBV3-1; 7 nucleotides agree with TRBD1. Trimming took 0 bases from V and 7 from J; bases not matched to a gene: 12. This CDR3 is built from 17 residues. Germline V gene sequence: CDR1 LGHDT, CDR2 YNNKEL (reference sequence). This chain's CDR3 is CASSQDPVGGRWNEQFF. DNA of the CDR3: TGTGCCAGCAGCCAAGACCCGGTAGGGGGCCGGTGGAATGAGCAGTTCTTC.

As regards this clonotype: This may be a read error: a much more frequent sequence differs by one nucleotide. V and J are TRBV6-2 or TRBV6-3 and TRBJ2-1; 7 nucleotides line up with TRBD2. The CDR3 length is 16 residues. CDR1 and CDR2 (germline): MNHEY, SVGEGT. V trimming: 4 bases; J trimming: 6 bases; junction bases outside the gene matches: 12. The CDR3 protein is CASSWERGPRGNEQFF. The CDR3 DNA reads TGTGCCAGCAGTTGGGAGCGGGGCCCCCGGGGCAATGAGCAGTTCTTC.

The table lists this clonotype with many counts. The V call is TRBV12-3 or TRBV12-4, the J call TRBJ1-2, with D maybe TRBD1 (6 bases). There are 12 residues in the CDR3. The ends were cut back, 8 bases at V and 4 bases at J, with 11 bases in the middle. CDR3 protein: CASCTGSYGYTF. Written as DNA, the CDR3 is TGTGCCAGCTGTACAGGGTCCTATGGCTACACCTTC.

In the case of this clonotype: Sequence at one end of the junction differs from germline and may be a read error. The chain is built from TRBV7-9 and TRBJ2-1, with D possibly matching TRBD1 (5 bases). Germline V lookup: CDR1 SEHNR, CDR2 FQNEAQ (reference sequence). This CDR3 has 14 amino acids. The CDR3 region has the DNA TGTGCCAGCAGCTCAGGGTCAGGGTACAATGAGCACTTCTTC. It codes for CASSSGSGYNEHFF.

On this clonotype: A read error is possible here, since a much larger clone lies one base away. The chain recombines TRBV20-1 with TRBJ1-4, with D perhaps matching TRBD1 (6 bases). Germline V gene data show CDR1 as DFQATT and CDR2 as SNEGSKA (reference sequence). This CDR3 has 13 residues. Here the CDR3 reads CSAQGHANEELFF. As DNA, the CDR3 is TGCAGTGCCCAGGGACACGCTAATGAAGAACTGTTTTTT.

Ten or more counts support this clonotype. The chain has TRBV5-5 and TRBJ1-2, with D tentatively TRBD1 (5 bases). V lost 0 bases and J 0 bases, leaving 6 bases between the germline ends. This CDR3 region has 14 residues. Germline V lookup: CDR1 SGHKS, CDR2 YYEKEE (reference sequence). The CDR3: CASSLGTSNYGYTF. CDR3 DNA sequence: TGTGCCAGCAGCTTGGGGACATCTAACTATGGCTACACCTTC.

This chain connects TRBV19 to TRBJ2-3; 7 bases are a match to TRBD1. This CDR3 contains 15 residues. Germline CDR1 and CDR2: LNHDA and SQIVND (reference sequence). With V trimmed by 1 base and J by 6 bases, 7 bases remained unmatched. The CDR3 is CASSIVYRGLDTQYF. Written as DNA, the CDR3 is TGTGCCAGTAGTATAGTATACAGGGGCCTCGATACGCAGTATTTT.

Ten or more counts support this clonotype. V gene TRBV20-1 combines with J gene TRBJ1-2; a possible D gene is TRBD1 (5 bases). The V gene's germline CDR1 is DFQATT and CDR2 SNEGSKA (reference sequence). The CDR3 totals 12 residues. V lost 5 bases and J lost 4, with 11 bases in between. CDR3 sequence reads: CSAPTVTYGYTF. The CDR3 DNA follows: TGCAGTGCTCCGACAGTGACCTATGGCTACACCTTC.

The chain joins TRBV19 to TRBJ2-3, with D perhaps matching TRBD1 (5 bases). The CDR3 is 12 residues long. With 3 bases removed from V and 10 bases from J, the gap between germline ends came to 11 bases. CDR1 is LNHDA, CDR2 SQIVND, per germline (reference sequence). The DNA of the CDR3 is TGTGCCAGTAGTATGGCGCAGGGCCCGCAGTATTTT. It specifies CASSMAQGPQYF.

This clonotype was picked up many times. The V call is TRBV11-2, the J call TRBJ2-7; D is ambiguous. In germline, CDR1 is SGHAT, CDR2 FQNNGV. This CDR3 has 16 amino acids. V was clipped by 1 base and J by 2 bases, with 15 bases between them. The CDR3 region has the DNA TGTGCCAGCAGCTTAGCTCCCCGAGTCCTGGCCTACGAGCAGTACTTC. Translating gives CASSLAPRVLAYEQYF. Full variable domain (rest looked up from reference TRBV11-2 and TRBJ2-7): EAGVAQSPRYKIIEKRQSVAFWCNPISGHATLYWYQQILGQGPKLLIQFQNNGVVDDSQLPKDRFSAERLKGVDSTLKIQPAKLEDSAVYLCASSLAPRVLAYEQYFGPGTRLTVT.

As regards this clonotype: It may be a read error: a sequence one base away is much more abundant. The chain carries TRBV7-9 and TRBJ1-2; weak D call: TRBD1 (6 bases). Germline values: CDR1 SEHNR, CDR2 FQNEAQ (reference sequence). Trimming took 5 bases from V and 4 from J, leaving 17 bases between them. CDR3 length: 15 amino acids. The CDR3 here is CASSVGQPFSYGYTF. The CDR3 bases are TGTGCCAGCAGCGTAGGACAGCCCTTCTCCTATGGCTACACCTTC.

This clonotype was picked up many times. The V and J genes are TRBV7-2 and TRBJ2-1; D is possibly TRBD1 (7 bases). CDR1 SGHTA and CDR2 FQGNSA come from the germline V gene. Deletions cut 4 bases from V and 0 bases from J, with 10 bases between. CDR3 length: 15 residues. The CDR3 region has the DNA TGTGCCAGCAGCTGGAGGGGGCACTCCTACAATGAGCAGTTCTTC. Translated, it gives CASSWRGHSYNEQFF.

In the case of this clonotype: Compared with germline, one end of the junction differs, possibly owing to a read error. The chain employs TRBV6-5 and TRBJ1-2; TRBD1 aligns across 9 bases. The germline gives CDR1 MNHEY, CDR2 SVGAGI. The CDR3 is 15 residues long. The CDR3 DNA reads TGTGCCTGCAGTTACTCCGGGACAGGGAACTATGGCTACACCTTC. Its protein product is CACSYSGTGNYGYTF.

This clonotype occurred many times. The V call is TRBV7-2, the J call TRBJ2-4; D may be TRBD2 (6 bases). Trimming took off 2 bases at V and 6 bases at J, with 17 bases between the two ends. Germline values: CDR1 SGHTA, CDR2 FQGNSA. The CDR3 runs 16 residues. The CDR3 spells CASSLHLRGRGNIQYF. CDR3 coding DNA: TGTGCCAGCAGCTTACATTTGCGGGGACGGGGAAACATTCAGTACTTC.

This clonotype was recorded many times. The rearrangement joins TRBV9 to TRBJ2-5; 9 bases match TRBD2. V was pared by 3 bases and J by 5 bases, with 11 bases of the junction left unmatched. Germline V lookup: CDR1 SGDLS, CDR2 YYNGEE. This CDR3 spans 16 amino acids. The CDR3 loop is CASSAQAGSGGETQYF. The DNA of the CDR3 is TGTGCCAGCAGCGCCCAGGCGGGGAGCGGGGGGGAGACCCAGTACTTC.